This T cell receptor (beta chain) was documented in a study of T cell responses to AZD1222 COVID-19 vaccine. Study-wide points: Seropositivity was recorded at baseline in only a handful of AZD1222 recipients. The span of vaccine-associated CD4 TCRs extended across spike, with dominance at 160-218 and 743-854. Most donors were white British and more were female, and clonal diversity was possibly underestimated.

Germline-derived CDR1 and CDR2 are SGHTA and FQGNSA. This CDR3 is built from 19 residues. The V gene end was trimmed by 2 bases and the J gene end by 9 bases; junction bases not matched to a gene: 17. The table came from immunoSEQ multiplex PCR; TCRdb's copy has only in-frame clones and leaves some out. This sample has around 66,000 clones; 75% to 85% occur once, and the top ten carry approximately 23%. A word on this clone: Its antigen is still unknown.

The sequenced sample was peripheral blood, obtained on day 0 of MenACWY control vaccination. This receptor was identified in an adult in good health. The chain recombines TRBV7-2 with TRBJ2-1; 12 bases line up with TRBD2. CDR3 in amino acids: CASSLFTSGRTIFQGEQFF. The DNA of the CDR3 is TGTGCCAGCAGCTTATTTACTAGCGGGAGGACTATTTTTCAGGGTGAGCAGTTCTTC.